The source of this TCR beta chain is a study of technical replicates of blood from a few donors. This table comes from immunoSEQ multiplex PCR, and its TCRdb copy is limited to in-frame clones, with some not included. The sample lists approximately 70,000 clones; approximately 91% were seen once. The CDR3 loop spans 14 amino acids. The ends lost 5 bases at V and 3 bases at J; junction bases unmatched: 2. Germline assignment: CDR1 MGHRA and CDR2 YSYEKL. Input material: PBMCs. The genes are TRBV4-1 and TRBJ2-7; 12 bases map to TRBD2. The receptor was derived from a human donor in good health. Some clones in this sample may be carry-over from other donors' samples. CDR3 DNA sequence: TGCGCCAGCAGCGGACTAGCGGGGATCTACGAGCAGTACTTC. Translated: CASSGLAGIYEQYF.